This TCR beta chain was sequenced for a study of cytomegalovirus exposure and HLA in healthy donors (dated by TCRdb to 2017 to 2019). The study in broad terms: An earlier analysis of about 560 of the donors reported 276 Gb of sequence data and some 110 million unique TCR beta sequences obtained from roughly 170 million T cells. An early release that covered about 600 HLA-typed donors contained approximately 300 gigabases of sequencing data and 80 million or so unique TCR sequences. Of the 350 to 450 genotyped donors, approximately 83% fell in the genetic ancestry cluster associated with self-reported Caucasian donors. The study aimed to test whether cataloging public T cell receptors could reveal signatures of past pathogen exposure. The study profiled the T cell repertoires of approximately 700 subjects by immunosequencing and related them to cytomegalovirus serostatus. A separate validation cohort of roughly 110 different subjects was used in addition to the approximately 670-subject first cohort. To predict cytomegalovirus infection status, the study combined high-throughput TCR immunosequencing, statistical association of individual TCRs with disease status, and machine learning. To study patterns of TCR occurrence, a later analysis re-analyzed previously published TCR beta repertoires from several hundred donors and added high-resolution HLA genotyping. Rather than using new phenotypic data, the later analysis identified candidate immune exposures from TCR beta sequences and from how often those sequences occurred across donors. To decide whether each TCR beta V gene segment behaved as functional or pseudogenic, an earlier analysis of several hundred of the donors relied on high-throughput TCR beta sequencing. Alongside the repertoire data, information on donor age, sex, ethnicity and CMV serostatus was compiled. In a later genetic analysis, genome-wide SNP genotypes for about three fifths of the roughly 670 donors were used, and that subset was treated as a discovery cohort. Every repertoire in the discovery cohort had been generated on one and the same sequencing platform. Class I and class II HLA loci were covered by the typing at four-digit resolution. Typing coverage varied by locus: about 629-630 donors for A, B, C, DRB1 and DQB1; more than 500 for DQA1; approximately 610 for DPA1; some 470 for DPB1. Because of strong linkage in the cohort, five DR-DQ haplotypes were treated as single units for association and clustering. On average, around 240,000 unique TCR beta nucleotide sequences were sequenced per donor among 350 to 400 genotyped donors of the cohort, with around 19% of those sequences being non-productive. Paper-wide results and their limitations: A further reported finding was that TCR beta sequences accurately predicted the HLA-A and HLA-B alleles for most subjects in the first cohort. A later genetic analysis associated a missense DCLRE1C variant with V-gene and J-gene trimming of TCR beta chains, and an independent cohort replicated the association. Some IMGT-functional V segments, including TRBV6-2 and TRBV6-3, could not be told apart with the 87-base-pair reads, so those segments were excluded. Because some donors lacked HLA typing at each locus, the association tests relied only on the typed subset. Assigning TCR associations to individual alleles was difficult when HLA alleles, especially DR and DQ, strongly co-occurred. In an earlier analysis of some 500 of the donors, most TCR beta V segments were observed in productive rearrangements about 90% or about 30% of the time, broadly matching IMGT annotations. The classifier was reported to diagnose cytomegalovirus status with high specificity and sensitivity in both the original cohort and the validation cohort. In a later analysis, HLA-associated TCR beta chains showed more clonal expansion and lower generation probabilities than non-associated chains that were equally common. The study gave a list of 150 to 200 TCR beta chains associated with cytomegalovirus. In a later analysis, 16,951 TCR beta sequences were associated with specific HLA alleles at a false discovery rate of 0.05. Linkage disequilibrium might explain the correlated functional status among segregating V segments, but an unknown experimental factor could not be excluded. Across donors, most TCR sequences were observed very rarely, whereas some public TCRs were present in many individuals. A group of highly shared sequence variants was considered likely to be a technical artifact of the sequencing pipeline. It was suggested by the authors that the approach could potentially be generalized to other disease states and immunological phenotypes. A later genetic analysis reported fewer N-insertions in productive TCRs among donors in an Asian-associated ancestry cluster than the approximately 670-donor mean. In a later analysis, most CMV-associated TCR beta chains were found to appear HLA-restricted, with HLA associations seemingly driven largely by CMV exposure. In a later analysis, the rate of TCR association differed among HLA loci, with DRB1 alleles having the most associated TCRs and HLA-C alleles having the fewest. Presence/absence analyses assumed roughly uniform sequencing depth across donors, an assumption that may not hold. This cohort had only TCR beta chains sequenced, and the lack of alpha or paired-chain data limited which features could be detected. Immune exposure information for the cohort was limited to CMV serostatus. According to a later analysis, parvovirus B19, influenza, CMV and Epstein-Barr virus appeared linked to several top co-occurrence clusters. The earlier analysis of 450 to 700 of the donors excluded 15 to 20 rarely observed V segments, including chromosome 9 orphons, because counts were too low. Three of the identified cytomegalovirus-associated TCR beta chains were confirmed in vitro to be specific for cytomegalovirus antigens.

Here V drops 5 bases and J drops 3 bases, and the junction holds 8 bases not matched to any gene. From its cysteine to its phenylalanine, the CDR3 spans 15 amino acids. Of all the DNA, just the CDR3 is kept, 45 bases in frame from base 1. From the germline V gene, CDR1 is MNHNS and CDR2 is SASEGT. The library came from the immunoSEQ multiplex PCR assay. For the multiplex PCR, a mixture combining 60 forward primers for TCR Vbeta segments and 13 reverse primers for TCR Jbeta segments was used. The CDR3 region of rearranged TCR beta genes was amplified from genomic DNA by a multiplex PCR assay. The Illumina HiSeq System was used to sequence the amplified TCR beta libraries as 87-base-pair reads. The published analysis was carried out like this. A later analysis tallied 75 million to 95 million unique TCR beta chains across the 700 or so repertoires, and some 12 million of those chains were shared by two or more donors. A nearest-neighbor algorithm error-corrected the raw reads and collapsed the reads into unique sequences, merging closely related sequences to remove PCR and sequencing errors. To assign V, D and J gene segments, CDR3 sequences were aligned to IMGT reference sequences. For a sequence to be retained, at least a six-nucleotide match to both a V gene segment and a J gene segment was required. Rearrangements were called productive when the CDR3 lacked stop codons and stayed in frame with V and J; all others were non-productive. CDR3 was defined according to IMGT convention as the region running from the second conserved V-encoded cysteine to the conserved J-encoded phenylalanine. Sequences without an unambiguous match to a single V gene segment were excluded from the earlier analysis of approximately 600 of the donors. In an earlier analysis of a few hundred of the donors, V segments were called functional above 56.7% productive rearrangements and were called segregating when the between-donor standard deviation exceeded 5%. A statistical classification framework was built for diagnosing cytomegalovirus status from the catalog of TCR beta chain sequences. In a later analysis, V and J genes were assigned by comparing TCR nucleotide sequences against IMGT/GENE-DB human TR gene sequences. In a later analysis, CDR3 sequences and most-parsimonious VDJ recombination scenarios were assigned using the TCRdist pipeline. In a later analysis, each TCR beta chain was defined by its CDR3 amino acid sequence together with its V-gene family, and reads without a unique V-gene family were excluded. A later analysis removed 600 or so highly shared, low-generation-probability nucleotide sequences to deal with suspected cross-contamination and a sequencing artifact. For each public chain, a later analysis derived a clonal expansion index from normalized ranks of inferred template counts within each repertoire. In a later analysis, generation probabilities were computed using a VDJ recombination model fitted to out-of-frame rearrangements, and the results were checked against IGoR. In a later analysis, TCR-TCR, TCR-HLA and TCR-CMV co-occurrence was scored with hypergeometric tests, and a repertoire-size bias correction was applied to TCR pairs. False discovery rates were estimated in a later analysis by permuting HLA or CMV assignments 20 times. In a later analysis, co-occurring TCRs were grouped with DBSCAN, and TCRdist sequence similarity was added when clustering was performed within HLA-allele-positive subsets. Co-occurrence clustering excluded repertoires with fewer than 30,000 or more than 120,000 public chains, plus five with anomalous nucleotide sharing. TCRdb took over this immuneACCESS table, retaining in-frame rearrangements with V and J assigned. Such tables are incomplete; in checked studies, under half of the missing clones stem from an unresolved V gene, and the remainder is unexplained. V, J and clone size are taken as reported in that table, and D and trimming were inferred from the DNA itself. This sample is represented by over 200,000 clones; 85% to 90% of them were singletons. The top ten constitute about 1% of the sample.

About this clone itself: There is no known antigen for this receptor. One base away there is no much larger clone; base qualities are not given.

The cohort was made up of 650 to 700 healthy bone marrow donors. Cohort members were all nominally healthy when sampled, although unrecorded immune exposures were likely present. The donor was CMV seronegative and was included in the group of about 400 seronegative cohort members. Every donor gave a peripheral blood sample, and the peripheral blood mononuclear cells from that sample were used for TCR beta sequencing. The Qiagen DNeasy Blood Extraction Kit was used to extract genomic DNA from the blood cell samples. This sequence originates from a woman younger than 30 in good health and CMV-seronegative. Sequenced: PBMCs. This chain is built from TRBV6-1 and TRBJ1-2; the central 8 bases match TRBD1. The nucleotide sequence reads as follows: TGTGCCAGCAGTTCTATCCTGGACAGGGACTATGGCTACACCTTC. This sequence encodes CASSSILDRDYGYTF.